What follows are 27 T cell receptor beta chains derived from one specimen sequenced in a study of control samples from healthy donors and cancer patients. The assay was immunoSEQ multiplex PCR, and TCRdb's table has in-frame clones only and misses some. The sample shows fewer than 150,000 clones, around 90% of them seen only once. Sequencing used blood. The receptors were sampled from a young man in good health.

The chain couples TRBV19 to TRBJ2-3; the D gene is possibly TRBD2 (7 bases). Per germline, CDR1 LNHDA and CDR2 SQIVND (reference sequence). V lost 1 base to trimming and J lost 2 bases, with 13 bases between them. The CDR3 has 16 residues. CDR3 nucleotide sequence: TGTGCCAGTAGTATAGGGGGGGGGCCATCCACAGATACGCAGTATTTT. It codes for CASSIGGGPSTDTQYF.

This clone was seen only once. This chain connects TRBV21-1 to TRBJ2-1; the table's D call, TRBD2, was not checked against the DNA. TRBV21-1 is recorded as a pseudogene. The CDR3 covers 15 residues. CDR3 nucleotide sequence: TGTGCCAGCAGCAAAGTACCGCGGGGGGGCGATGAGCAGTTCTTC. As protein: CASSKVPRGGDEQFF.

Here the CDR3 reads CAWSVLAGPTDTQYF. The DNA for the CDR3 is TGTGCCTGGAGTGTCCTAGCGGGACCCACAGATACGCAGTATTTT. The chain joins TRBV30 to TRBJ2-3; the match to TRBD2 covers 9 bases. This CDR3 contains 15 residues. Looked up from germline, CDR1 is GTSNPN and CDR2 is SVGIG (reference sequence). V dropped 0 bases and J dropped 2; count of bases not matched to a gene: 3.

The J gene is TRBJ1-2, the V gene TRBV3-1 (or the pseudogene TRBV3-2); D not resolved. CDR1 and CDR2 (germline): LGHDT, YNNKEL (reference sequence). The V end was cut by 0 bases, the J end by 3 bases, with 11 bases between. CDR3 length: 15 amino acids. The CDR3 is CASSQDGKGHYGYTF. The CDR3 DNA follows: TGTGCCAGCAGCCAAGATGGAAAGGGTCACTATGGCTACACCTTC.

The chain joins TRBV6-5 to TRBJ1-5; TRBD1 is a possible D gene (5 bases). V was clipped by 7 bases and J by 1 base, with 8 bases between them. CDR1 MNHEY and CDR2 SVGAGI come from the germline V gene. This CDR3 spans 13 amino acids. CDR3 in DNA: TGTGCCAGCAACCGGGACAGCAATCAGCCCCAGCATTTT. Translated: CASNRDSNQPQHF.

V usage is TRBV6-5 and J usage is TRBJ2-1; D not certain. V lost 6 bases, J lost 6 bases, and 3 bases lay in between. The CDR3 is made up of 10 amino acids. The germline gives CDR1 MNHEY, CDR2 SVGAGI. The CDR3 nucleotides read TGTGCCAGCAGGAGCAATGAGCAGTTCTTC. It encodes CASRSNEQFF.

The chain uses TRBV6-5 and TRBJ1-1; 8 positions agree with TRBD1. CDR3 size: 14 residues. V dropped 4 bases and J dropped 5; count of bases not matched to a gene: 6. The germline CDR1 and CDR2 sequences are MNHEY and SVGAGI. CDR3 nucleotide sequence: TGTGCCAGCAGTTCCCACAACAGGGGGACTGAAGCTTTCTTT. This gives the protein CASSSHNRGTEAFF.

The CDR3: CASSSGAGEAFF. DNA for the CDR3: TGCGCCAGCAGCTCAGGGGCAGGTGAGGCTTTCTTT. The chain is built from TRBV5-1 and TRBJ1-1; D is perhaps TRBD1 (6 bases). The V gene lost 3 bases and the J gene lost 11 bases, with 14 bases spanning the gap. Germline V gives CDR1 SGHRS, CDR2 YFSETQ. The CDR3 has 12 residues.

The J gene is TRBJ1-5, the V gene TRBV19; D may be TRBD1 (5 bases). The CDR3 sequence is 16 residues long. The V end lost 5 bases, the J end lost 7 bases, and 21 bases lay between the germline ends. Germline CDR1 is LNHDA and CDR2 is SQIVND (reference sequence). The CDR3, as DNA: TGTGCCAGTAGTCCCGCCTCGGGAGGGGCAGCCCAGCCCCAGCATTTT. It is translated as CASSPASGGAAQPQHF.

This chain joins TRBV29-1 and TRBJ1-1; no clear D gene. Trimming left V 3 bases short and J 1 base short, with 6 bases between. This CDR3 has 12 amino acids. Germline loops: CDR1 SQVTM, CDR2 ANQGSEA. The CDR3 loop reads CSVDVGNTEAFF. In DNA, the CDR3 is TGCAGCGTTGATGTAGGGAACACTGAAGCTTTCTTT.

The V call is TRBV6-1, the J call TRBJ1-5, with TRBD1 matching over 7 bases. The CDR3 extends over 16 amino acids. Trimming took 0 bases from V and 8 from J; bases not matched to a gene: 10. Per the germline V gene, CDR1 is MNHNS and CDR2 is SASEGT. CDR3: CASSEANRGRWKPQHF. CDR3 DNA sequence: TGTGCCAGCAGTGAAGCAAACAGGGGAAGGTGGAAGCCCCAGCATTTT.

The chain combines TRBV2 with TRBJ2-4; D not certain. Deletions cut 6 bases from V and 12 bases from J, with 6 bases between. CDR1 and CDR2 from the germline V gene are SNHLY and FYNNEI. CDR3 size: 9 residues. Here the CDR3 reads CASSPYQYF. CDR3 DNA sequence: TGTGCCAGCAGCCCCTATCAGTACTTC.

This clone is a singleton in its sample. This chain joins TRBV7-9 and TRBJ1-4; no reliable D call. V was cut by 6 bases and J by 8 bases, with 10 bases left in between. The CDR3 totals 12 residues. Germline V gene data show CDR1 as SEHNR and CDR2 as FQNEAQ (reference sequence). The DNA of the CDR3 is TGTGCCAGCAGTAAGATTGGAGAAAAACTGTTTTTT. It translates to CASSKIGEKLFF.

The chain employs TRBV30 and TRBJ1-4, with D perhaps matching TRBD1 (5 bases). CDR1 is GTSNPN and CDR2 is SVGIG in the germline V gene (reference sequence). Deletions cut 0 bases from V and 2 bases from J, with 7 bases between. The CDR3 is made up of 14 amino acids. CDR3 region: CAWSVGGTNEKLFF. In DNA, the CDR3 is TGTGCCTGGAGTGTGGGGGGGACTAATGAAAAACTGTTTTTT. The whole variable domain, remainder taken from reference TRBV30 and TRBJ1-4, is SQTIHQWPATLVQPVGSPLSLECTVEGTSNPNLYWYRQAAGRGLQLLFYSVGIGQISSEVPQNLSASRPQDRQFILSSKKLLLSDSGFYLCAWSVGGTNEKLFFGSGTQLSVL.

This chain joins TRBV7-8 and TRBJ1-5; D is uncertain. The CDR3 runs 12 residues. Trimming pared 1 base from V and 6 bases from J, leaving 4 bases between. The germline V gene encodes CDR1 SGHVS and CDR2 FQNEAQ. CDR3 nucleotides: TGTGCCAGCAGCTTAGGGGGTCAGCCCCAGCATTTT. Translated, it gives CASSLGGQPQHF.

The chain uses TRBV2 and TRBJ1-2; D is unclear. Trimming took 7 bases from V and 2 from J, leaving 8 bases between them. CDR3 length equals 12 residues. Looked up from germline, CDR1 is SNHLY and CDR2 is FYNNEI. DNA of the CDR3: TGTGCCAGCAAAGGAAACAACTATGGCTACACCTTC. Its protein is CASKGNNYGYTF.

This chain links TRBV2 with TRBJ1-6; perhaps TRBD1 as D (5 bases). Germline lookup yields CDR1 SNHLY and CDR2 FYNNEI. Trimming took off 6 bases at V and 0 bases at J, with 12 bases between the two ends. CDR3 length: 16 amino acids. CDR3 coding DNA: TGTGCCAGCAGAGAGGAGGGGAGCTCCTATAATTCACCCCTCCACTTT. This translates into CASREEGSSYNSPLHF.

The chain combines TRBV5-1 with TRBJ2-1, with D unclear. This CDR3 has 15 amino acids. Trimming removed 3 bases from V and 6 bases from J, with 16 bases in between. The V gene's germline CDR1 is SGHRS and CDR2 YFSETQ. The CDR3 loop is CASSCIAPLSNEQFF. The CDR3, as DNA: TGCGCCAGCAGCTGTATAGCACCCCTCTCCAATGAGCAGTTCTTC. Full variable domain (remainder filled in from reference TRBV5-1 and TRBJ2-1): KAGVTQTPRYLIKTRGQQVTLSCSPISGHRSVSWYQQTPGQGLQFLFEYFSETQRNKGNFPGRFSGRQFSNSRSEMNVSTLELGDSALYLCASSCIAPLSNEQFFGPGTRLTVL.

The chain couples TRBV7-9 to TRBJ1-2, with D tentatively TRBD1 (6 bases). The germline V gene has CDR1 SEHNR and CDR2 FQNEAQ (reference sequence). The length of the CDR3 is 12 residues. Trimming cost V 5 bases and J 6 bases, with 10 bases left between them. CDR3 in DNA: TGTGCCAGCAGCCCGCGGACAGATGGCTACACCTTC. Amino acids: CASSPRTDGYTF.

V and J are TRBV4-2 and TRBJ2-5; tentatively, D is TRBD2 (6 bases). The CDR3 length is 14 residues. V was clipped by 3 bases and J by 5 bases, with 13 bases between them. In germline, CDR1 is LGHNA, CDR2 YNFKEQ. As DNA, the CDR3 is TGTGCCAGCAGCCAGGAGGGGATGATGGAGACCCAGTACTTC. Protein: CASSQEGMMETQYF.

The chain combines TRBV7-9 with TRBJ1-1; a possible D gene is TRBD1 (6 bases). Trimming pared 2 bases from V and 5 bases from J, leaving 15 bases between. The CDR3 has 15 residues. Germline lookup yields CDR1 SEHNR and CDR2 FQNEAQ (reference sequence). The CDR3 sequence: CASSLNGGIRTEAFF. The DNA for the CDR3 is TGTGCCAGCAGCTTAAATGGGGGCATACGGACTGAAGCTTTCTTT.

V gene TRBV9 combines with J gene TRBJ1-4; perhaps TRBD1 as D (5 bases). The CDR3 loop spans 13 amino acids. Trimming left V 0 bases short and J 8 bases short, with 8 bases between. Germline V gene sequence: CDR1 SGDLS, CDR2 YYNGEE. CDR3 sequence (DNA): TGTGCCAGCAGCGTAGATGGGGCCGAAAAACTGTTTTTT. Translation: CASSVDGAEKLFF.

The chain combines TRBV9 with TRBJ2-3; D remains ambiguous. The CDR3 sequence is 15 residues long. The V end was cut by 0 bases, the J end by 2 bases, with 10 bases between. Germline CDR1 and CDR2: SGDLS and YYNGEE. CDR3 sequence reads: CASSVAQVHTDTQYF. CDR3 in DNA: TGTGCCAGCAGCGTAGCTCAGGTTCACACAGATACGCAGTATTTT.

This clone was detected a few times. The CDR3 sequence: CASSWDRDSSPLHF. Written as DNA, the CDR3 is TGTGCCAGCAGTTGGGATCGAGATTCTTCACCCCTCCACTTT. The gene calls are TRBV25-1 and TRBJ1-6; no reliable D call. Germline V gives CDR1 MGHDK, CDR2 SYGVNS. There are 14 residues in the CDR3. V was pared by 5 bases and J by 9 bases, with 14 bases between.

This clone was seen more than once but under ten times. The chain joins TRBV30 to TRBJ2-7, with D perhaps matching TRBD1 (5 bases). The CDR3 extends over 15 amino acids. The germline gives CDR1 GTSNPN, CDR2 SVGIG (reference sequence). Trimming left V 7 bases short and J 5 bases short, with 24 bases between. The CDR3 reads CAFGPNKGRRHEQYF. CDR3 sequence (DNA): TGTGCCTTCGGACCTAATAAGGGGCGCAGGCACGAGCAGTACTTC. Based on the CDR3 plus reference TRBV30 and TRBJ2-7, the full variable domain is SQTIHQWPATLVQPVGSPLSLECTVEGTSNPNLYWYRQAAGRGLQLLFYSVGIGQISSEVPQNLSASRPQDRQFILSSKKLLLSDSGFYLCAFGPNKGRRHEQYFGPGTRLTVT.

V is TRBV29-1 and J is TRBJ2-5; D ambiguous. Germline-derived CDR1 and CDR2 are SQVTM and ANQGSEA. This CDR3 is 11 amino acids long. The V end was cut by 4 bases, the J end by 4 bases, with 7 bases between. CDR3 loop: CSVGPGETQYF. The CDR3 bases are TGCAGCGTTGGCCCTGGAGAGACCCAGTACTTC.

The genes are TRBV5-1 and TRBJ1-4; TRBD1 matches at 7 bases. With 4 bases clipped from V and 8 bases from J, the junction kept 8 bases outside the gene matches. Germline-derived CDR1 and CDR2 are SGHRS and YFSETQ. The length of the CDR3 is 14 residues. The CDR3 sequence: CASSATGFQEKLFF. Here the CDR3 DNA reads TGCGCCAGCAGCGCGACAGGGTTCCAGGAAAAACTGTTTTTT.